The 30 T cell receptor beta chains below all came from one sample that was sequenced in a study of CD8+ T cells in alopecia areata. As to treatment: oral pan-JAK inhibitor, 5-10 mg twice daily. Once RNA had been extracted, it was reverse transcribed into cDNA to act as the sequencing template. Clones were sequenced by immunoSEQ multiplex PCR, and TCRdb holds only the in-frame ones, with some missing. The sample shows around 180,000 clones, about 65% of them seen only once. The starting material was CD4+ T cells sorted from blood, obtained at roughly week 49, from a patient treated with tofacitinib. These TCRs come from a human donor with alopecia areata.

This chain links TRBV6-1 with TRBJ1-2; the D gene is possibly TRBD1 (5 bases). V was cut by 7 bases and J by 1 base, with 13 bases left in between. This CDR3 has 14 amino acids. Germline V gives CDR1 MNHNS, CDR2 SASEGT. The DNA of the CDR3 is TGTGCCAGCAAGGGGAGAGACCTTAACTATGGCTACACCTTC. Residues: CASKGRDLNYGYTF.

This chain uses TRBV6-5 with TRBJ2-5; 9 bases are shared with TRBD2. V lost 9 bases to trimming and J lost 5 bases; unmatched junction nucleotides: 10. Germline V lookup: CDR1 MNHEY, CDR2 SVGAGI. The CDR3 contains 14 residues. The CDR3, as DNA: TGTGCCAGGCCTTATAGCGGGGGCAGGGAGACCCAGTACTTC. As protein: CARPYSGGRETQYF.

The chain recombines TRBV30 with TRBJ1-5; TRBD1 might be the D (5 bases). The CDR3 totals 13 residues. Germline-derived CDR1 and CDR2 are GTSNPN and SVGIG (reference sequence). Trimming removed 3 bases at V and 8 bases at J, with 14 bases between. CDR3 in DNA: TGTGCCTGGAGCACGAGGGGCCGAGAGCCCCAGCATTTT. Its translation: CAWSTRGREPQHF.

The V call is TRBV9, the J call TRBJ2-1; D is uncertain. The CDR3 covers 13 residues. Looked up from germline, CDR1 is SGDLS and CDR2 is YYNGEE. V was pared by 1 base and J by 6 bases, with 8 bases between. DNA of the CDR3: TGTGCCAGCAGCGTAAAAGTGGCCAATGAGCAGTTCTTC. Its translation: CASSVKVANEQFF.

This clone was seen just once. This chain links TRBV25-1 with TRBJ2-5, with D possibly TRBD2 on 5 matching bases. Germline values: CDR1 MGHDK, CDR2 SYGVNS. This CDR3 spans 16 amino acids. V lost 4 bases and J 2 bases, leaving 17 bases between the germline ends. The CDR3, as DNA: TGTGCCAGCAGTGTGGCGGGCCCGAAAACTCAAGAGACCCAGTACTTC. Protein sequence: CASSVAGPKTQETQYF.

V and J are TRBV29-1 and TRBJ2-1; a possible D gene is TRBD1 (6 bases). The CDR3 is 14 amino acids. The V end lost 4 bases, the J end lost 3 bases, and 13 bases lay between the germline ends. The germline gives CDR1 SQVTM, CDR2 ANQGSEA. This CDR3 is CSVGGTSIYNEQFF. CDR3 in DNA: TGCAGCGTTGGGGGGACAAGCATCTACAATGAGCAGTTCTTC.

The gene calls are TRBV6-6 and TRBJ2-5; no clear D. In germline, CDR1 is MNHNY, CDR2 SVGAGI (reference sequence). The V gene lost 3 bases and the J gene lost 2 bases, with 7 bases spanning the gap. This CDR3 is 13 amino acids long. CDR3 sequence reads: CASSYGPQETQYF. CDR3 coding DNA: TGTGCCAGCAGTTATGGCCCACAAGAGACCCAGTACTTC.

The CDR3, as DNA: TGCAGCGTTGAGGGAAGGGTTCCGACAGATACGCAGTATTTT. Residues: CSVEGRVPTDTQYF. The gene calls are TRBV29-1 and TRBJ2-3; D uncertain. The length of the CDR3 is 14 residues. CDR1 and CDR2 from the germline V gene are SQVTM and ANQGSEA. V was clipped by 3 bases and J by 3 bases, with 13 bases between them.

J is TRBJ1-5 and V is TRBV30; D is perhaps TRBD1 (5 bases). In germline, CDR1 is GTSNPN, CDR2 SVGIG (reference sequence). With 4 bases removed from V and 2 bases from J, the gap between germline ends came to 9 bases. This CDR3 region has 13 residues. Here the CDR3 DNA reads TGTGCCTGGACAGGGCAAGGCAATCAGCCCCAGCATTTT. It codes for CAWTGQGNQPQHF.

The sample holds many counts of this clone. This same CDR3 is encoded by further DNA sequences in the sample. The chain combines TRBV7-3 with TRBJ2-3; TRBD2 matches at 7 bases. After removal of 2 bases from V and 2 bases from J, the junction contained 4 bases not matched to a gene. The length of the CDR3 is 15 residues. The germline CDR1 and CDR2 sequences are SGHTA and FQGTGA. Here the CDR3 reads CASSLAGENTDTQYF. CDR3 DNA sequence: TGTGCCAGCAGCTTAGCGGGGGAGAACACAGATACGCAGTATTTT.

The gene calls are TRBV2 and TRBJ1-2; D is unclear. Germline CDR1 is SNHLY and CDR2 is FYNNEI. Deletions cut 4 bases from V and 2 bases from J, with 8 bases between. The CDR3 extends over 13 amino acids. CDR3 nucleotide sequence: TGTGCCAGCAGTGCCCAGAGGAACTATGGCTACACCTTC. Amino acid sequence: CASSAQRNYGYTF.

The J gene is TRBJ1-1, the V gene TRBV6-1; the match to TRBD1 covers 7 bases. Germline loops: CDR1 MNHNS, CDR2 SASEGT. V was pared by 7 bases and J by 1 base, with 9 bases of the junction left unmatched. CDR3 length equals 15 residues. CDR3 loop: CASMHGTAKNTEAFF. The CDR3 DNA follows: TGTGCCAGCATGCACGGGACAGCCAAGAACACTGAAGCTTTCTTT.

J is TRBJ2-2 and V is TRBV30, with D unclear. Deletions cut 1 base from V and 6 bases from J, with 15 bases between. This CDR3 contains 15 residues. CDR1 is GTSNPN, CDR2 SVGIG, per germline (reference sequence). Here the CDR3 reads CAWSGLVVGAGELFF. CDR3 sequence (DNA): TGTGCCTGGAGTGGTCTGGTAGTGGGCGCCGGGGAGCTGTTTTTT.

The chain has TRBV6-1 and TRBJ2-7, with a possible D match to TRBD1 (6 bases). The CDR3 covers 14 residues. V lost 3 bases to trimming and J lost 5 bases, with 14 bases between them. CDR1 and CDR2 from the germline V gene are MNHNS and SASEGT. The CDR3 DNA reads TGTGCCAGCAGTGATCAGGGGTACCGGGACGAGCAGTACTTC. Translation gives CASSDQGYRDEQYF.

Remarks on this clone: Mismatch with germline at one junction end may stem from a read error. J is TRBJ2-7 and V is TRBV11-2, with D possibly matching TRBD1 (6 bases). Germline V lookup: CDR1 SGHAT, CDR2 FQNNGV. There are 17 residues in the CDR3. CDR3 loop: CASSLVGGHEASYDQYF. CDR3 sequence (DNA): TGTGCCAGCAGCTTAGTTGGGGGACACGAAGCATCCTACGACCAGTACTTC. The variable domain in full, with the rest retrieved from reference TRBV11-2 and TRBJ2-7, is EAGVAQSPRYKIIEKRQSVAFWCNPISGHATLYWYQQILGQGPKLLIQFQNNGVVDDSQLPKDRFSAERLKGVDSTLKIQPAKLEDSAVYLCASSLVGGHEASYDQYFGPGTRLTVT.

This clone appeared a few times. The chain joins TRBV7-3 to TRBJ1-6; D gene ambiguous. Trimming took off 5 bases at V and 9 bases at J, with 8 bases between the two ends. Germline V gene data show CDR1 as SGHTA and CDR2 as FQGTGA. The CDR3 extends over 12 amino acids. The CDR3 coding sequence is TGTGCCAGCAGCCGGCCCGTTTCACCCCTCCACTTT. Amino acids: CASSRPVSPLHF.

The chain is built from TRBV18 and TRBJ2-7, with D perhaps matching TRBD1 (6 bases). The CDR3 consists of 15 residues. V was pared by 4 bases and J by 0 bases, with 13 bases between. The germline V gene encodes CDR1 KGHSH and CDR2 LQKENI. The CDR3 nucleotides read TGTGCCAGCTCACACAGGGAAAAGAGCTCCTACGAGCAGTACTTC. It is translated as CASSHREKSSYEQYF.

The J gene is TRBJ1-2, the V gene TRBV28, with D perhaps matching TRBD1 (6 bases). Deletions cut 5 bases from V and 3 bases from J, with 13 bases between. CDR1 and CDR2 (germline): MDHEN, SYDVKM. This CDR3 spans 14 amino acids. The CDR3 region is CASSRSGAYYGYTF. The CDR3 nucleotides read TGTGCCAGCAGTCGCTCGGGGGCTTACTATGGCTACACCTTC.

This clone was found once. The rearrangement links TRBV6-1 to TRBJ2-1, with TRBD2 as a possible D gene (6 bases). The CDR3 contains 13 residues. Trimming took off 4 bases at V and 7 bases at J, with 11 bases between the two ends. Looked up from germline, CDR1 is MNHNS and CDR2 is SASEGT. DNA of the CDR3: TGTGCCAGCAGTGTACAGCGGGCTAATGAGCAGTTCTTC. Translation: CASSVQRANEQFF.

V is TRBV29-1 and J is TRBJ2-3; D is possibly TRBD2 (5 bases). This CDR3 has 13 amino acids. Per the germline V gene, CDR1 is SQVTM and CDR2 is ANQGSEA. The germline V and J ends were trimmed by 6 bases and 5 bases, with 15 bases remaining between them. The CDR3 region has the DNA TGCAGCGTGCACAGCGGACGGTTAGATACGCAGTATTTT. Amino acids: CSVHSGRLDTQYF.

This clone was detected only a few times. This chain connects TRBV5-1 to TRBJ2-5; a possible D gene is TRBD2 (5 bases). Germline CDR1 and CDR2: SGHRS and YFSETQ. The germline V and J ends were trimmed by 4 bases and 6 bases, with 10 bases remaining between them. CDR3 length equals 12 residues. The CDR3, as DNA: TGCGCCAGCAGCGAGGACTGGAAGACCCAGTACTTC. Its translation is CASSEDWKTQYF.

In its sample, this clone was seen once. The V call is TRBV7-2, the J call TRBJ1-1; 7 bases align to TRBD1. Trimming cost V 3 bases and J 1 base; bases outside gene matches: 5. From germline, CDR1 is SGHTA and CDR2 FQGNSA. The CDR3 sequence is 15 residues long. The CDR3 DNA is TGTGCCAGCAGCTTCCCGACAGGGAAGAACACTGAAGCTTTCTTT. Its protein is CASSFPTGKNTEAFF.

The CDR3 loop reads CAWSASQGKGYTF. The CDR3 DNA sequence: TGTGCCTGGAGTGCCTCCCAGGGGAAGGGCTACACCTTC. The chain uses TRBV30 and TRBJ1-2; maybe TRBD1 (6 bases). Germline V gene sequence: CDR1 GTSNPN, CDR2 SVGIG (reference sequence). The V gene lost 1 base and the J gene lost 8 bases, with 14 bases spanning the gap. The CDR3 has 13 amino acids.

The table lists this clone with a count of one. The chain has TRBV6-1 and TRBJ1-1; a possible D gene is TRBD1 (6 bases). The germline gives CDR1 MNHNS, CDR2 SASEGT. Trimming removed 6 bases from V and 7 bases from J, with 15 bases in between. This CDR3 has 13 amino acids. CDR3 bases: TGTGCCAGCAGGGAGCAGACAGGAGTTGAAGCTTTCTTT. Translated, it gives CASREQTGVEAFF.

In its sample, this clone was seen many times. V and J are TRBV9 and TRBJ2-3; D is perhaps TRBD2 (6 bases). Germline CDR1 reads SGDLS; CDR2 reads YYNGEE. The ends were cut back, 3 bases at V and 6 bases at J, with 11 bases in the middle. This CDR3 contains 13 residues. Written as DNA, the CDR3 is TGTGCCAGCAGCGCTTCGGGACTTGATACGCAGTATTTT. Its translation is CASSASGLDTQYF.

The chain joins TRBV28 to TRBJ2-6; the D is unclear. This CDR3 contains 15 residues. Trimming stripped 6 bases from V and 2 bases from J, with 11 bases between. CDR1 is MDHEN, CDR2 SYDVKM, per germline. CDR3 in amino acids: CASSLPFPGANVLTF. The CDR3, as DNA: TGTGCCAGCAGCCTCCCGTTTCCTGGGGCCAACGTCCTGACTTTC.

This clone was detected a few times. The rearrangement joins TRBV5-1 to TRBJ2-5, with 9 bases matching TRBD2. CDR3 length equals 19 residues. Germline-derived CDR1 and CDR2 are SGHRS and YFSETQ. The ends lost 1 base at V and 1 base at J; junction bases unmatched: 14. The CDR3 nucleotides read TGCGCCAGCAGCTTGTTCGGTTTAGCGGGGGCTACCGCCCAAGAGACCCAGTACTTC. This gives the protein CASSLFGLAGATAQETQYF. Combining the CDR3 with reference TRBV5-1 and TRBJ2-5 gives the whole variable domain KAGVTQTPRYLIKTRGQQVTLSCSPISGHRSVSWYQQTPGQGLQFLFEYFSETQRNKGNFPGRFSGRQFSNSRSEMNVSTLELGDSALYLCASSLFGLAGATAQETQYFGPGTRLLVL.

The V and J genes are TRBV9 and TRBJ2-7; the match to TRBD2 covers 8 bases. Germline V gene data show CDR1 as SGDLS and CDR2 as YYNGEE. The V and J ends lost 0 bases and 3 bases, in that order; junction bases with no gene match: 5. This CDR3 comprises 15 residues. The CDR3 DNA follows: TGTGCCAGCAGCGTAGCGGGGGGGCCGCTCTACGAGCAGTACTTC. It specifies CASSVAGGPLYEQYF.

V and J are TRBV5-6 and TRBJ2-2, with 8 bases fitting TRBD1. The V and J ends lost 3 bases and 5 bases, in that order; junction bases with no gene match: 9. CDR1 and CDR2 from the germline V gene are SGHDT and YYEEEE. This CDR3 comprises 16 residues. The CDR3 nucleotides read TGTGCCAGCAGCTCGGCCCTGGACAGGGTAACCGGGGAGCTGTTTTTT. This gives the protein CASSSALDRVTGELFF. Combining the CDR3 with reference TRBV5-6 and TRBJ2-2 gives the whole variable domain DAGVTQSPTHLIKTRGQQVTLRCSPKSGHDTVSWYQQALGQGPQFIFQYYEEEERQRGNFPDRFSGHQFPNYSSELNVNALLLGDSALYLCASSSALDRVTGELFFGEGSRLTVL.

As regards this clone: One end of the junction does not line up with germline, which may come from a read error. The rearrangement links TRBV6-5 to TRBJ1-2; no clear D gene. Germline lookup yields CDR1 MNHEY and CDR2 SVGAGI. The CDR3 spans 13 residues. CDR3 nucleotide sequence: TGTGCCAGCAGTAACTCACCAGAGTATGGCTACACCTTC. Protein sequence: CASSNSPEYGYTF.